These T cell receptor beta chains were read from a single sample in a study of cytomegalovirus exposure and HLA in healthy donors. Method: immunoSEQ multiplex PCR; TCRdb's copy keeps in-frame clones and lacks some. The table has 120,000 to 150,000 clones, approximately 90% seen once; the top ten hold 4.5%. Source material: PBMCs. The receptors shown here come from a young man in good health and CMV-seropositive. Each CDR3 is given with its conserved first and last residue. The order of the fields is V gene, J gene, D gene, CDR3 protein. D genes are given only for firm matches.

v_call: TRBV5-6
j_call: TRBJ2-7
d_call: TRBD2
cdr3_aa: CASSLASGSYEQYF

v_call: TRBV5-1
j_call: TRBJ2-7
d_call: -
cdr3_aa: CASSFRVSYEQYF

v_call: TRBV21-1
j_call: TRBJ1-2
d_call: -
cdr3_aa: CAWRLAYHGYTF

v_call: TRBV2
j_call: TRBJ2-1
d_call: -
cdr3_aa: CASRSPGRSNEQFF

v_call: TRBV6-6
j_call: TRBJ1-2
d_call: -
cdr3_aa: CASSYSKPPTGGYTF

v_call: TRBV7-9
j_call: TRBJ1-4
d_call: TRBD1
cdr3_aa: CASSLGQGGEKLFF

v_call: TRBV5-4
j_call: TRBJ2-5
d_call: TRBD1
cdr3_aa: CASSTRLGQGIGETQYF

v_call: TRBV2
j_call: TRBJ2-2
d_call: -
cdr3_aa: CASSPDNPNTGELFF

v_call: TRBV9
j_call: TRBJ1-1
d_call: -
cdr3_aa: CASSLRRRGSEAFF

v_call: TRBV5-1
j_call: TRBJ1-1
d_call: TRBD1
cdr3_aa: CASSSQTGEGTEAFF

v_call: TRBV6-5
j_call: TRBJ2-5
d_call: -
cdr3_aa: CASSPGGQETQYF

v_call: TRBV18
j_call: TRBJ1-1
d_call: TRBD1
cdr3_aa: CASSVRDRDTEAFF

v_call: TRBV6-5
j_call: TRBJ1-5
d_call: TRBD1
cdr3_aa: CASSTGGAYQPQHF

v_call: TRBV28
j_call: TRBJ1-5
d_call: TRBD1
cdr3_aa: CASSAPGQGYNQPQHF

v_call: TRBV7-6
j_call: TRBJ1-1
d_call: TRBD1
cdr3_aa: CASSEMTGGHTEAFF

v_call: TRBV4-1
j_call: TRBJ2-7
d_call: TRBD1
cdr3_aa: CASSQAGQGSYEQYF

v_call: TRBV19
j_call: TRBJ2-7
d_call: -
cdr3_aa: CASSIDPRQPSYEQYF

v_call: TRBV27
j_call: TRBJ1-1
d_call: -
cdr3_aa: CASSSMAASMNTEAFF

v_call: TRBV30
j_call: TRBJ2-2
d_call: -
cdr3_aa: CAWSPSGELFF

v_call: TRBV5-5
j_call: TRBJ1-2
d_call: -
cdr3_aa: CASSLPGTNYGYTF

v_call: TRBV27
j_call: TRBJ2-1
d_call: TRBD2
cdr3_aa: CASSLRLGSGGPQPEQFF

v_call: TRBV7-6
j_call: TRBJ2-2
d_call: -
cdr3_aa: CASSLALEAGNTGELFF

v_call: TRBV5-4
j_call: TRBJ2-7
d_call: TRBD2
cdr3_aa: CASSYPSGSWYEQYF

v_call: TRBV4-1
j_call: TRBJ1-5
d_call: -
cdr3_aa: CASSQIVVVDQPQHF

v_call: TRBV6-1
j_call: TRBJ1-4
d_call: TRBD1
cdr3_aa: CASGKGQLNEKLFF

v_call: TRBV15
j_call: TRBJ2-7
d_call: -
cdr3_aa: CATSRELGEQYF

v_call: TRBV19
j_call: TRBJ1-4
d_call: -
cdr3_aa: CASSAGEKLFF

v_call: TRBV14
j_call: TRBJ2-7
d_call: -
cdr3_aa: CASSQGLANHEQYF

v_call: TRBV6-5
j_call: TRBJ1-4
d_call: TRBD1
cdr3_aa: CASSARGLLNEKLFF

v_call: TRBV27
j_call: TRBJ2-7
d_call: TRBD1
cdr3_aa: CASSNRGEQYF

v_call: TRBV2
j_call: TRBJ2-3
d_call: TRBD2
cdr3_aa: CASSPLAGGPTDTQYF

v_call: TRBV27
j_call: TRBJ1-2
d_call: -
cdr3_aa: CASSFGRGNGYTF

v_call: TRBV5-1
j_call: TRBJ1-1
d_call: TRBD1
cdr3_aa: CASSLGTENTEAFF

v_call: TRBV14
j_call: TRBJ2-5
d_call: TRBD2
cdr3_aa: CASSQGPGGKETQYF

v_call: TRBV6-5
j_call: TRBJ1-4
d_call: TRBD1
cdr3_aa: CASSATGGHEKLFF

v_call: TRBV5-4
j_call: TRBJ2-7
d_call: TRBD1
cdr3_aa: CASSRVGQGLSEQYF

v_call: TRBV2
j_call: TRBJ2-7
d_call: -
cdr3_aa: CASTLDSSIYEQYF

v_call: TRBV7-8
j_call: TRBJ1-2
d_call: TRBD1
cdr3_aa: CASSVAPGGAGGYTF

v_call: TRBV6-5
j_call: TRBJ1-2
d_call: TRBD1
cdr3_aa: CASRGTGNYGYTF

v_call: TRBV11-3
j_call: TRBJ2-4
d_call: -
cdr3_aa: CASSPTGQLAKNIQYF

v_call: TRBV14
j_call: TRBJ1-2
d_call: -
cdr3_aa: CASSHLSRDFGGYTF

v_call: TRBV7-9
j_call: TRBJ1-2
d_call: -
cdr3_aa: CASSHRAYGYTF

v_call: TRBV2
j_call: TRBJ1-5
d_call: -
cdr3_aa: CASSGGWGSNQPQHF

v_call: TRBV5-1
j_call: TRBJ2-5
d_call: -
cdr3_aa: CASSLNEGETQYF

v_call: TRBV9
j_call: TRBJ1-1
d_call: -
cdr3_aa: CASSPQVGANTEAFF

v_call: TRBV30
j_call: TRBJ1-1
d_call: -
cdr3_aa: CAWVKPGQFNTEAFF

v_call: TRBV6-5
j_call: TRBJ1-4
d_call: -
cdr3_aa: CASAGGYDEKLFF

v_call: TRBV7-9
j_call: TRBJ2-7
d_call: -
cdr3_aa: CASSLSTNQYEQYF

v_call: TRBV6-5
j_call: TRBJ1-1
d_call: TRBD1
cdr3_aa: CASSSRTGGSTEAFF

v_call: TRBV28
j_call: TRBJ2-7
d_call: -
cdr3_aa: CASSPTSHYEQYF

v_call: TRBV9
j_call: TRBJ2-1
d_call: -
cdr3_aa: CASSGRGTPLEQFF